This T cell receptor beta chain comes out of a study of cytomegalovirus exposure and HLA in healthy donors. Study-wide context: Around 77 million unique TCRs from HLA-typed donors made up an early data release.

The germline V gene encodes CDR1 LNHDA and CDR2 SQIVND (reference sequence). Trimming removed 7 bases at V and 3 bases at J, with 15 bases between. CDR3 length: 14 residues. About this clone itself: The antigen is not known.

Overall study results and limits: Available immune exposure information covered CMV serostatus only. Most of the TCR beta V segments (in an earlier analysis) were productive either about 90% or about 30% of the time. Some TCR beta chains (164 of them) were listed as cytomegalovirus-associated.

In the PCR, 60 Vbeta and 13 Jbeta primers were used. TCRdb's copy holds only in-frame clones and misses some; the assay was immunoSEQ multiplex PCR. The data show fewer than 130,000 clones, approximately 79% seen once. The sequenced material came from PBMCs. The TCR was taken from a man younger than 45 in good health and CMV-seropositive. The rearrangement joins TRBV19 to TRBJ1-2; a weak D match, TRBD1 (5 bases). CDR3 amino acids: CASNGGADDYGYTF. The CDR3 DNA reads TGTGCCAGTAACGGTGGGGCCGACGACTATGGCTACACCTTC.